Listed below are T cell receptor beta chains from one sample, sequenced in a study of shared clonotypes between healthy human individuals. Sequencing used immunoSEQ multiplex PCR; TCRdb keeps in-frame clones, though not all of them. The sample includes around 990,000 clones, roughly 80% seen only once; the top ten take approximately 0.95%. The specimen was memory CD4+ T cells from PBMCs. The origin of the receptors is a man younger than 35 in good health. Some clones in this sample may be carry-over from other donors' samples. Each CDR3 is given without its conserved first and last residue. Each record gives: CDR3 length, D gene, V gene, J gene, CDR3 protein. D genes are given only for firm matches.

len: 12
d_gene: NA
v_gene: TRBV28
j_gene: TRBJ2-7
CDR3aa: ASTVAGVPGEQY

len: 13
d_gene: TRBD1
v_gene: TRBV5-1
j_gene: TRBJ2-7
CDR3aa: ASSFRGQGFDEQY

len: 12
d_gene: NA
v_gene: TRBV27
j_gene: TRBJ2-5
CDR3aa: ASSGLALQETQY

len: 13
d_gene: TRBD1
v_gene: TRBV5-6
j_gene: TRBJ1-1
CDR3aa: ASSLDPRGDTEAF

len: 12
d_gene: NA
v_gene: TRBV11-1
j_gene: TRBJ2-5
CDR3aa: ASSPGRGKGTQY

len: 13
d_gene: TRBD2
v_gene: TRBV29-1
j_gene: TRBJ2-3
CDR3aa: SASPIAGATDTQY

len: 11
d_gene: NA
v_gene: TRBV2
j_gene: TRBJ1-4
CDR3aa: ASNLTPFEKLF

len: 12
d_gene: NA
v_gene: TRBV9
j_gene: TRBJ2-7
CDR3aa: ASSVSGGLYEQY

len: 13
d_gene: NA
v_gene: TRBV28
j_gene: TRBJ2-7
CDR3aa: ASRMRGTSAPEQY

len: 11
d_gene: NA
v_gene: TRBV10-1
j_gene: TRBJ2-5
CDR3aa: ASSDAGEETQY

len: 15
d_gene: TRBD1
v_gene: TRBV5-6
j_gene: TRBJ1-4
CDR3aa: ASRKLGARGENEKLF

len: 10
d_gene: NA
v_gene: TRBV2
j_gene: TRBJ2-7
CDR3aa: ASSVLSYEQY

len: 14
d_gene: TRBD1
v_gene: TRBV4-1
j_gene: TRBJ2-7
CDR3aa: ASSLPGTGFTYEQY

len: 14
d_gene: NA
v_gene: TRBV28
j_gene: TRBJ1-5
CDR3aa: ASSPPTGMGNQPQH

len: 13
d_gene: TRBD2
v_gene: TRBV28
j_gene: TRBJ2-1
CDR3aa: ASSDTSGRVHEQF

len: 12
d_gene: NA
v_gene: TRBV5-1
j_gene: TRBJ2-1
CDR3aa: ASSSGPGYNEQF

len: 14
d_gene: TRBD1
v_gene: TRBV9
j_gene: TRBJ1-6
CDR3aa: ASSVKGQGGASPLH

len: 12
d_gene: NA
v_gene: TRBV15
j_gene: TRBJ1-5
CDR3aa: ATSRDVRGQPQH

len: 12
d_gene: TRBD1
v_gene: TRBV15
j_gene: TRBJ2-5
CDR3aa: ATSIDRGFVTQY

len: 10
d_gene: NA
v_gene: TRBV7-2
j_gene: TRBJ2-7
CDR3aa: ASSLMDTPGD

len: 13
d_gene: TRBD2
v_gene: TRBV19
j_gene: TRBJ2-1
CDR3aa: ASSWAGGQNNEQF

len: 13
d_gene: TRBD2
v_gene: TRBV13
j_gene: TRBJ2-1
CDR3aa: ASSLWREIGNEQF

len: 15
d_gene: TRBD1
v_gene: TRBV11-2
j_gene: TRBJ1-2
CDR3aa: ASSLDSTTIRGNGYT

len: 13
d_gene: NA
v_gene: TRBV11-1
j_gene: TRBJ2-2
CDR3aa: ASSLEGRNTGELF

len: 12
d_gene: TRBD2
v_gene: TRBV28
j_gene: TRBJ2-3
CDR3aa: ASSRSGRADTQY

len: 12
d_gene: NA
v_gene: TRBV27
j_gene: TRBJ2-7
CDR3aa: ASSLRLGSREQY

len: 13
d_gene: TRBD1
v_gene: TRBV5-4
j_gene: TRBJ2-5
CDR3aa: ASSQRDRGGETQY

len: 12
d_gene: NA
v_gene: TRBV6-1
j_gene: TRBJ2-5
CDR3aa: ASSASKGVETQY

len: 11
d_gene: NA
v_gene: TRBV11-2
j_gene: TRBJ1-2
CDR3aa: ASSFAYSSGYT

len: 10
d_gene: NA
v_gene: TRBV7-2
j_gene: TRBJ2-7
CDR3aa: ASSSSIYEQY

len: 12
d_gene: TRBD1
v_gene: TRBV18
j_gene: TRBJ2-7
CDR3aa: ASSPPTGGYEQY

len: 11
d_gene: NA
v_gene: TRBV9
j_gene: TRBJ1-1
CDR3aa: ASSGPENTEAF

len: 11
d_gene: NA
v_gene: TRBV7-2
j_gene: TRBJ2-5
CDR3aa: ASSLEGVETQY

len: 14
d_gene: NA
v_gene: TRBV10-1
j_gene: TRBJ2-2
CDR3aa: ASSETGSMNTGELF

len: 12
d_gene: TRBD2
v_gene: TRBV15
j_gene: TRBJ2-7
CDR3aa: ATSRYQGGYEQY

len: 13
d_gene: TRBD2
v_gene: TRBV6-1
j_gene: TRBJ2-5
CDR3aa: ASTRVAGGGETQY

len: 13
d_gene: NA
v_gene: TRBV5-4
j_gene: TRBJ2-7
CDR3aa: ASRQGQGSVYEQY

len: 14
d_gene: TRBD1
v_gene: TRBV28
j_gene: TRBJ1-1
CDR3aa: ASSHFRQGVETEAF

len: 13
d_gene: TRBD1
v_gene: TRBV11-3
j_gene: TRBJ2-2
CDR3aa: ASSFAHGQAGELF

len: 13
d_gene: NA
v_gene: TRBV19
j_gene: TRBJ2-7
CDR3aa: ASSIQGGDSYEQY

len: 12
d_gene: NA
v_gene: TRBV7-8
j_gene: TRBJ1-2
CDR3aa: ASSLEDSTYGYT

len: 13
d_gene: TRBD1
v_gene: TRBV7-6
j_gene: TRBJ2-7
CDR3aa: ASSLVGTGSYEQY

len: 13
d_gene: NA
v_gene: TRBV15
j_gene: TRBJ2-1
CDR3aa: ATSRGSRSYNEQF

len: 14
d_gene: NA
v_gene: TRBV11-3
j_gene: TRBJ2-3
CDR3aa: ASSLSAGASTDTQY

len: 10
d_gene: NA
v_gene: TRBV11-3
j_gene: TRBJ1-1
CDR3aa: ASSHGGGPAF

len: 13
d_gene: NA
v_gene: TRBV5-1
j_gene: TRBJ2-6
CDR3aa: ASSHGVSGANVLT

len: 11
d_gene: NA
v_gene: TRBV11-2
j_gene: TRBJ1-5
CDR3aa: ASSYTSNQPQH

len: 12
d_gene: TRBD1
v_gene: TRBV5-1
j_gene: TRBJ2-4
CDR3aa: ASTIQGDSNIQY

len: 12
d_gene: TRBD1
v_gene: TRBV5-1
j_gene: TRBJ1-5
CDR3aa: ASSLTGGDQPQH

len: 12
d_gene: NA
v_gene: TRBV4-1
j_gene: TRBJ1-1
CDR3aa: ASSSGLLNTEAF

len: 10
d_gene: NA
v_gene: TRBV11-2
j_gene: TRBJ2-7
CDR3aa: ASSFEFYEQY

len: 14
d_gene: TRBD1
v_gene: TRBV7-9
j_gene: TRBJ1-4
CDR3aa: ASSTRQGAANEKLF

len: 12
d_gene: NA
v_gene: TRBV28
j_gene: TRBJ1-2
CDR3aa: ASTKGARGIGYT

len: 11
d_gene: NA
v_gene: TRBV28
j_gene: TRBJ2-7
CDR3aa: ASHPGASYEQY

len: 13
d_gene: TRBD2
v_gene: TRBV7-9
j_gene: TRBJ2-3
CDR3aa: ASSLGLADTDTQY

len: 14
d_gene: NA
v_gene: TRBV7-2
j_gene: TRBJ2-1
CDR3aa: ASSLGSPGEYNEQF

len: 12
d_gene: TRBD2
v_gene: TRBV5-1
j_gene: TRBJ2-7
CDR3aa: ASSPLAGAIEQY

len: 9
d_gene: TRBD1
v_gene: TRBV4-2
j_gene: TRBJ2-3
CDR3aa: ASRSDRGMY

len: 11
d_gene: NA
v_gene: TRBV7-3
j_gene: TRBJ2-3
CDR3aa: ASSLTQTDTQY

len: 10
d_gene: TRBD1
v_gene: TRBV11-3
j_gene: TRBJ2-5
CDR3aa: ASSSDRGTQY